This T cell receptor (beta chain) was obtained from a study of lymphopenia after photon versus proton radiotherapy. Overall study findings and caveats: Survival link was tested only in deceased patients; proton benefit remains a possibility. Photon-treated patients lost naive T cells and TCR diversity; proton-treated stayed stable.

Clones were read by immunoSEQ multiplex PCR, and TCRdb kept only the in-frame ones, dropping some. The data hold roughly 26,000 clones, with around four fifths observed a single time. A remark on this clone: Its antigen is undetermined.

The source was peripheral blood, collected from a patient treated with photon-based radiotherapy. This clonotype was obtained from a man aged 40-49 years with gastric cancer.

This CDR3 is CASSPENTEAFF. In nucleotides, the CDR3 is TGTGCCAGCAGCCCTGAGAACACTGAAGCTTTCTTT. The J gene is TRBJ1-1, the V gene TRBV27; no clear D gene. V was shortened by 6 bases and J by 1 base, with 6 bases between the two germline ends. Germline values: CDR1 MNHEY, CDR2 SMNVEV (reference sequence). The CDR3 has 12 amino acids.